This T cell receptor (beta chain) comes out of a study of blood T cell repertoires in COVID-19. The repertoire was sequenced with immunoSEQ multiplex PCR; TCRdb's copy has only in-frame clones and lacks some. The sample consists of about 160,000 clones, around 82% of them appearing once. This clone has a handful of counts. The specimen was PBMCs or T cells enriched from blood (not recorded which). The clonotype was recovered from a woman between 45 and 60 years old in a cohort exposed to, infected with or recovered from COVID-19 (not recorded which).

The CDR3 spells CASSAQTGGTEAFF. CDR3 sequence (DNA): TGTGCCAGCAGCGCTCAAACAGGGGGCACTGAAGCTTTCTTT. The gene calls are TRBV9 and TRBJ1-1, with 8 bases identical to TRBD1. The germline gives CDR1 SGDLS, CDR2 YYNGEE. V lost 3 bases to trimming and J lost 4 bases; unmatched junction nucleotides: 5. The CDR3 extends over 14 amino acids.